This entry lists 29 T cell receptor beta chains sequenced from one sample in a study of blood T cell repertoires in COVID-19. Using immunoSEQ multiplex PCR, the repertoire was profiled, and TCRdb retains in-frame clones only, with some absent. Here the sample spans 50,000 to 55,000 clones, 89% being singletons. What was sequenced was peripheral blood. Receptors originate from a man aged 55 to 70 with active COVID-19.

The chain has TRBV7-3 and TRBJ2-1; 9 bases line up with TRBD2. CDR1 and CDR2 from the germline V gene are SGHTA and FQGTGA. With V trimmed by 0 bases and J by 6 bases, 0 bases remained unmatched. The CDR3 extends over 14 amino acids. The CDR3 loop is CASSLTSGSNEQFF. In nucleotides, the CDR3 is TGTGCCAGCAGCTTAACTAGCGGGAGCAATGAGCAGTTCTTC.

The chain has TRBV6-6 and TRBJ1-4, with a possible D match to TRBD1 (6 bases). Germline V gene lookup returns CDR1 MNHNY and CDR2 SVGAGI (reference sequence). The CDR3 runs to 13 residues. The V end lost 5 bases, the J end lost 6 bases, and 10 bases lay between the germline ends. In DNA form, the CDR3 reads TGTGCCAGCAGTCACCAGGGGTATGAAAAACTGTTTTTT. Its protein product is CASSHQGYEKLFF.

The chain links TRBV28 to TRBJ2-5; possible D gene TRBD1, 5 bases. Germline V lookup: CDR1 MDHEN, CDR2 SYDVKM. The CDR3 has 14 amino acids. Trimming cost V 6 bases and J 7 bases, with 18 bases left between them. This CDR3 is CASSPLVQGGTQYF. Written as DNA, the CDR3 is TGTGCCAGCAGCCCCCTAGTCCAGGGTGGGACCCAGTACTTC.

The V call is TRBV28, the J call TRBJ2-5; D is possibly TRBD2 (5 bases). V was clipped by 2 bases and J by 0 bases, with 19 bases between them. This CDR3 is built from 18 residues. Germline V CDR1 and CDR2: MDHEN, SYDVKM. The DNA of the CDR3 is TGTGCCAGCAGTTTAAATGTAGTAGGGAGAGCGGACCAAGAGACCCAGTACTTC. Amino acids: CASSLNVVGRADQETQYF.

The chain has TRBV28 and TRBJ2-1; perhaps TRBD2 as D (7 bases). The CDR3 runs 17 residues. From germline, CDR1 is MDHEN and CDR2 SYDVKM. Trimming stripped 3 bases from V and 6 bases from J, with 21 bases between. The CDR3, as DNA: TGTGCCAGCAGTTTGGGGGGGGGCAGTCCCTTTGGCAATGAGCAGTTCTTC. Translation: CASSLGGGSPFGNEQFF.

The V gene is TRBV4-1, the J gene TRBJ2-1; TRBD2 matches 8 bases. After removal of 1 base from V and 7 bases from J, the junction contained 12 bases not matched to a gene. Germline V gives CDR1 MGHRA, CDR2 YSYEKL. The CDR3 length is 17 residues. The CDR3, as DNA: TGCGCCAGCAGCCAAGGTCGGGGGGGCGATATTTGGAATGAGCAGTTCTTC. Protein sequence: CASSQGRGGDIWNEQFF.

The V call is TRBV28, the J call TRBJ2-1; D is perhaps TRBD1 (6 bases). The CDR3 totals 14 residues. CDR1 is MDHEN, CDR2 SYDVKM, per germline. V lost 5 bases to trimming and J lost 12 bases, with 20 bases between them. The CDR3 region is CASSPGTPRGGQFF. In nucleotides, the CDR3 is TGTGCCAGCAGTCCGGGGACACCTCGTGGTGGGCAGTTCTTC.

DNA of the CDR3: TGTGCCATCAGTGAGTCGGGGGACAGGGTAGGCGATGGCTACACCTTC. Protein: CAISESGDRVGDGYTF. This sequence joins TRBV10-3 and TRBJ1-2; the match to TRBD1 covers 9 bases. Trimming removed 0 bases from V and 6 bases from J; junction bases left unmatched: 8. CDR1 ENHRY and CDR2 SYGVKD come from the germline V gene. The CDR3 loop spans 16 amino acids.

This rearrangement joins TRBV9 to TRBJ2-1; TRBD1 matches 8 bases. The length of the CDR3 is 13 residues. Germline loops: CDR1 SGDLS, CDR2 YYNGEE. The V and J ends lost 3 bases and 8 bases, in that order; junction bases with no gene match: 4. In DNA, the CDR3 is TGTGCCAGCAGCGCAGGGGGCATCGATGAGCAGTTCTTC. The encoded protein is CASSAGGIDEQFF.

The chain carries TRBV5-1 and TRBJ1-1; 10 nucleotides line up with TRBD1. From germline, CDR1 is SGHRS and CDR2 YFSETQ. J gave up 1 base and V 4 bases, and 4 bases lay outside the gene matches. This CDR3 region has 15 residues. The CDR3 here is CASSPGQGKNTEAFF. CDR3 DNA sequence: TGCGCCAGCAGCCCGGGACAGGGGAAGAACACTGAAGCTTTCTTT. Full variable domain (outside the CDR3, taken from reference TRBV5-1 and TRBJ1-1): KAGVTQTPRYLIKTRGQQVTLSCSPISGHRSVSWYQQTPGQGLQFLFEYFSETQRNKGNFPGRFSGRQFSNSRSEMNVSTLELGDSALYLCASSPGQGKNTEAFFGQGTRLTVV.

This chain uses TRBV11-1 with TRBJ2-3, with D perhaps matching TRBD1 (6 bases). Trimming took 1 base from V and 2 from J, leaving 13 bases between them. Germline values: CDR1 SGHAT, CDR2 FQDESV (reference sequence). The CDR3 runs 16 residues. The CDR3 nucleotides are TGTGCCAGCAGCTTAGGGGACATCATATTCACAGATACGCAGTATTTT. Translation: CASSLGDIIFTDTQYF. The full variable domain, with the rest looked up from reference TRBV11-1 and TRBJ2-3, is EAEVAQSPRYKITEKSQAVAFWCDPISGHATLYWYRQILGQGPELLVQFQDESVVDDSQLPKDRFSAERLKGVDSTLKIQPAELGDSAMYLCASSLGDIIFTDTQYFGPGTRLTVL.

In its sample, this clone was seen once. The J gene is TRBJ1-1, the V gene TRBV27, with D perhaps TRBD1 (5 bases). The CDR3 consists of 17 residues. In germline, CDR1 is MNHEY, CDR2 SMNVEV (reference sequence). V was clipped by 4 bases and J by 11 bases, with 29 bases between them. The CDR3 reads CASSSPGPTSPPSGAFF. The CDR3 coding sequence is TGTGCCAGCAGTTCTCCGGGTCCTACGTCGCCCCCGTCAGGGGCTTTCTTT.

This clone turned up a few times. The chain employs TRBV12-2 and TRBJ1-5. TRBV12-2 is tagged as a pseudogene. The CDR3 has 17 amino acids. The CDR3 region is CASRLALTERESQPQHF. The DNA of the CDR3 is TGTGCAAGTCGCTTAGCCCTGACGGAACGGGAGAGTCAGCCCCAGCATTTT.

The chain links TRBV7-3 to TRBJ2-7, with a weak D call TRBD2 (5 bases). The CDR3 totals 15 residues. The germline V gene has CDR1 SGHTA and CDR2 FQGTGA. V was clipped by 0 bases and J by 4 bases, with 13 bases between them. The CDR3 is CASSLTGSRSYEQYF. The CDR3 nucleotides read TGTGCCAGCAGCTTAACAGGGAGTCGATCATACGAGCAGTACTTC.

The CDR3 region has the DNA TGTGCCAGCAGCCCAGCCACAGGCCTATCAAAGACCCAGTACTTC. Translating it yields CASSPATGLSKTQYF. V is TRBV9 and J is TRBJ2-5; D is possibly TRBD1 (5 bases). Germline loops: CDR1 SGDLS, CDR2 YYNGEE. V was trimmed by 4 bases and J by 6 bases, leaving 19 bases between them. The CDR3 loop spans 15 amino acids.

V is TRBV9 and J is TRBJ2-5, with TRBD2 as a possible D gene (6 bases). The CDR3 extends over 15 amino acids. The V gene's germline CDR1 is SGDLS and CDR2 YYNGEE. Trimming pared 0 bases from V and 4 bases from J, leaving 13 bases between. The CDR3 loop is CASSVVASDRETQYF. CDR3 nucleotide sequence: TGTGCCAGCAGCGTAGTGGCTAGCGATAGAGAGACCCAGTACTTC.

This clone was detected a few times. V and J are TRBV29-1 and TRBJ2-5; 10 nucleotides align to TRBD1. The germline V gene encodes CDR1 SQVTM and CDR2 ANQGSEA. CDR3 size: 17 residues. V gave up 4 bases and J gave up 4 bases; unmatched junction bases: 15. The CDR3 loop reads CSVAYPGGDRGGETQYF. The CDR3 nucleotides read TGCAGCGTTGCATACCCGGGTGGGGACAGGGGTGGAGAGACCCAGTACTTC.

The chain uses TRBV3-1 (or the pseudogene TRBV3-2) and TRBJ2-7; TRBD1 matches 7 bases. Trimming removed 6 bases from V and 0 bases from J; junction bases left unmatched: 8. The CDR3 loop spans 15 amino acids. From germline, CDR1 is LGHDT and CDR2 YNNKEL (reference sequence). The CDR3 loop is CASRNRGHSSYEQYF. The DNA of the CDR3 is TGTGCCAGCAGGAACAGGGGACATAGCTCCTACGAGCAGTACTTC.

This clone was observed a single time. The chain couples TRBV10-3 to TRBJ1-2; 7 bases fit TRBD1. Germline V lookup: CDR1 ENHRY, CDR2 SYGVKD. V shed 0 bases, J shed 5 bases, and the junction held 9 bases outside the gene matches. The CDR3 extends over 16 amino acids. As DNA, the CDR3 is TGTGCCATCAGTGAGTCTGGTGAGGGGGCCGGGTATGGCTACACCTTC. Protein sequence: CAISESGEGAGYGYTF.

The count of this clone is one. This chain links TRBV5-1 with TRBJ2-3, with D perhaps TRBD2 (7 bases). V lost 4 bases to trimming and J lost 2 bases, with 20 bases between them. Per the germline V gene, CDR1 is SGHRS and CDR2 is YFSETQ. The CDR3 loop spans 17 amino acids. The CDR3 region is CASSPRGGGRPTDTQYF. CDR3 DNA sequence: TGCGCCAGCAGCCCAAGGGGGGGCGGTCGCCCCACAGATACGCAGTATTTT.

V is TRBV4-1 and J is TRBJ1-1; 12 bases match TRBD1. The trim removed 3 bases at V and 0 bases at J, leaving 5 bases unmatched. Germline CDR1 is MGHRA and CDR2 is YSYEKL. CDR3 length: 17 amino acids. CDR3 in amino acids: CASSHTGTGGVNTEAFF. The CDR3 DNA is TGCGCCAGCAGCCATACCGGGACAGGGGGCGTGAACACTGAAGCTTTCTTT.

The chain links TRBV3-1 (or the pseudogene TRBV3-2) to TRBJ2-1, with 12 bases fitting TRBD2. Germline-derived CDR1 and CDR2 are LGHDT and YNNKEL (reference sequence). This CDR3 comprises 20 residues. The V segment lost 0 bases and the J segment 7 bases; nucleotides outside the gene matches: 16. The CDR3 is CASSQDPRLAGDPRLNEQFF. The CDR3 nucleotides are TGTGCCAGCAGCCAAGATCCCCGACTAGCGGGAGATCCCCGTCTAAATGAGCAGTTCTTC.

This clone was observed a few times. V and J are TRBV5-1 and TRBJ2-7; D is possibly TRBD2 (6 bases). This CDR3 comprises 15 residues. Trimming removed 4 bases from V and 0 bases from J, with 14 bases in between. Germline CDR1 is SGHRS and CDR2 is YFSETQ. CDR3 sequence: CASSQNPGVSYEQYF. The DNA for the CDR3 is TGCGCCAGCAGCCAAAACCCGGGAGTCTCCTACGAGCAGTACTTC.

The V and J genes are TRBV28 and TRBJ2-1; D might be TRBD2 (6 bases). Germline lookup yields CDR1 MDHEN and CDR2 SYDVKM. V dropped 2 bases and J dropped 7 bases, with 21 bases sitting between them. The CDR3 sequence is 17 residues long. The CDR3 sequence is CASSLDGLARGLNEQFF. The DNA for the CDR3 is TGTGCCAGCAGTTTAGACGGGTTGGCTAGAGGACTAAATGAGCAGTTCTTC.

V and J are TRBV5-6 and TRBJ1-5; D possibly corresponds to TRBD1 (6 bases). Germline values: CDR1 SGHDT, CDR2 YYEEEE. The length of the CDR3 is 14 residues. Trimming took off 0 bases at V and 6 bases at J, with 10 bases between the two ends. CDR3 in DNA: TGTGCCAGCAGCTTGGCGGGGGGCAGTCAGCCCCAGCATTTT. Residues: CASSLAGGSQPQHF. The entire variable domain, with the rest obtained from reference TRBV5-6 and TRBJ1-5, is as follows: DAGVTQSPTHLIKTRGQQVTLRCSPKSGHDTVSWYQQALGQGPQFIFQYYEEEERQRGNFPDRFSGHQFPNYSSELNVNALLLGDSALYLCASSLAGGSQPQHFGDGTRLSIL.

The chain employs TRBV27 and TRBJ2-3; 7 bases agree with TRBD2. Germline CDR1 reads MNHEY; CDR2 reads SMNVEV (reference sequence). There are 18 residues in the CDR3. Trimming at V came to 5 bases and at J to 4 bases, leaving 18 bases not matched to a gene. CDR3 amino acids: CASSDGGRAVFAADTQYF. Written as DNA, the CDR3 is TGTGCCAGCAGTGATGGTGGGAGGGCCGTCTTTGCCGCAGATACGCAGTATTTT.

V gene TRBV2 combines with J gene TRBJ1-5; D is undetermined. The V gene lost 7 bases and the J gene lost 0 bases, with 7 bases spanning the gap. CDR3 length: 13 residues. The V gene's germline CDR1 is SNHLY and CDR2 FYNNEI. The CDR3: CASKDYSNQPQHF. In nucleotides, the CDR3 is TGTGCCAGCAAGGACTATAGCAATCAGCCCCAGCATTTT.

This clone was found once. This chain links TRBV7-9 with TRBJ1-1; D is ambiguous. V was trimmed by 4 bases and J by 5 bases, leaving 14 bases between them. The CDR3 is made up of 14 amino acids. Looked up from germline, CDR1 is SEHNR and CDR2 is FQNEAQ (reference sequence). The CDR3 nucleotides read TGTGCCAGCAGCTACGGACCCCGAGGGACTGAAGCTTTCTTT. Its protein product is CASSYGPRGTEAFF.

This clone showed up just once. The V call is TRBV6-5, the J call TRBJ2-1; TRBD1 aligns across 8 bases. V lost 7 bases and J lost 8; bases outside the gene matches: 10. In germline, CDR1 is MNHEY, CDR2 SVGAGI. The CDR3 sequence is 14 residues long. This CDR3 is CASTAWTGQHEQFF. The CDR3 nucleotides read TGTGCCAGCACTGCCTGGACAGGGCAACATGAGCAGTTCTTC.